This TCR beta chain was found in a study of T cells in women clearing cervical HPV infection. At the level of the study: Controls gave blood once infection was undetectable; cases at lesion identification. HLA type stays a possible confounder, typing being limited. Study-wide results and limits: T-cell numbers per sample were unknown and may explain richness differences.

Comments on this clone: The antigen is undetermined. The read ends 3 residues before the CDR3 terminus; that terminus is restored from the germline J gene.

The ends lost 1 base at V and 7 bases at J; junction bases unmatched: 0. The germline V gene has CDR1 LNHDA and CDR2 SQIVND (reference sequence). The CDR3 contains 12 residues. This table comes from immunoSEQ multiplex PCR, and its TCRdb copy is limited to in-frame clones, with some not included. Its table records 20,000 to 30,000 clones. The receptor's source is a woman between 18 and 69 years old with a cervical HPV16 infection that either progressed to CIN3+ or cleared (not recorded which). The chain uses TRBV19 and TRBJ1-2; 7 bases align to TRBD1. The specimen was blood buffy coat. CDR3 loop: CASSIGQGGYTF. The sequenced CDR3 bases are TGTGCCAGTAGTATAGGACAGGGTGGC.